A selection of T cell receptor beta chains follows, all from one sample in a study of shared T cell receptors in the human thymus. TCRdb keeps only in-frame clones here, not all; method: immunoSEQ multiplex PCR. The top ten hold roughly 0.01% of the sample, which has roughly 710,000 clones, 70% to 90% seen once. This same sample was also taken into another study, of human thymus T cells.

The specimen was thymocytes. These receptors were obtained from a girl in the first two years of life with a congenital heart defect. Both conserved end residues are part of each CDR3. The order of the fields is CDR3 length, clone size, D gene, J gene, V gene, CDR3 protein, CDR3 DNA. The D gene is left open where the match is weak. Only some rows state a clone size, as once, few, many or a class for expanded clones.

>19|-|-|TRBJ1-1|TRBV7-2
CASSNRDPKTDNSVTEAFF
TGTGCCAGCAGCAACCGAGACCCAAAGACGGACAACTCAGTGACTGAAGCTTTCTTT
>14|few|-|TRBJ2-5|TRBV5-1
CASSFDRHGETQYF
TGCGCCAGCAGCTTTGACAGGCATGGGGAGACCCAGTACTTC
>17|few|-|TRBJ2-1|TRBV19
CASSAPRDIRPHNEQFF
TGTGCCAGTAGTGCCCCTCGGGACATACGTCCCCACAATGAGCAGTTCTTC
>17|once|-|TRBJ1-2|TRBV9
CASSSAAGLFPNYGYTF
TGTGCCAGCAGCTCTGCGGCGGGGCTTTTTCCTAACTATGGCTACACCTTC
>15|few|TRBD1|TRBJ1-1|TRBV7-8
CASSLWDRVNTEAFF
TGTGCCAGCAGCTTATGGGACAGGGTGAACACTGAAGCTTTCTTT
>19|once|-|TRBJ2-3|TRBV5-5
CASSGTGDSPTSSTDTQYF
TGTGCCAGCAGCGGAACAGGGGACTCCCCGACTAGTAGCACAGATACGCAGTATTTT
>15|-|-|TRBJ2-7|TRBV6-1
CASSATRILTYEQYF
TGTGCCAGCAGCGCTACTAGGATTCTCACCTACGAGCAGTACTTC
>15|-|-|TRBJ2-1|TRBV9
CASSVDPSSYNEQFF
TGTGCCAGCAGCGTAGATCCGAGCTCCTACAATGAGCAGTTCTTC
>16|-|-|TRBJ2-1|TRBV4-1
CASSLPSSGLTNEQFF
TGCGCCAGCAGCCTTCCTAGCTCTGGGCTAACCAATGAGCAGTTCTTC
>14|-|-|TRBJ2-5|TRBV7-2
CASSLSGYQETQYF
TGTGCCAGCAGCTTGTCAGGGTACCAAGAGACCCAGTACTTC
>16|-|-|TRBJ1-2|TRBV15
CATSRDIGTKPYGYTF
TGTGCCACCAGCAGAGATATAGGGACTAAACCCTATGGCTACACCTTC
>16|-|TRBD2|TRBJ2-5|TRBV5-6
CASSPRLAGKMETQYF
TGTGCCAGCAGCCCCCGACTAGCGGGGAAGATGGAGACCCAGTACTTC
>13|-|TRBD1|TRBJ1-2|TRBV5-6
CASSMDRVYGYTF
TGTGCCAGCAGCATGGACAGGGTGTATGGCTACACCTTC
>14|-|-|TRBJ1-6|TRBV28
CASSGRWLNSPLHF
TGTGCCAGCTCGGGTCGATGGTTGAATTCACCCCTCCACTTT
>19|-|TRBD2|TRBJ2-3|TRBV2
CASSLGRTRTPPLTDTQYF
TGTGCCAGCAGTCTCGGAAGGACTAGAACCCCCCCCCTGACAGATACGCAGTATTTT
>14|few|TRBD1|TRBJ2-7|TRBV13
CASSFNRGRREQYF
TGTGCCAGCAGCTTCAATAGGGGGCGACGAGAGCAGTACTTC
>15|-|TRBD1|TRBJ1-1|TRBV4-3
CASSPGQGGDTEAFF
TGCGCCAGCAGCCCTGGACAGGGTGGTGACACTGAAGCTTTCTTT
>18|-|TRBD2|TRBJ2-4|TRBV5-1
CASMAGGPGTVAKNIQYF
TGCGCCAGCATGGCGGGGGGGCCAGGAACTGTAGCCAAAAACATTCAGTACTTC
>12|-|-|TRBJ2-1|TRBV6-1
CASIRRDNEQFF
TGTGCCAGTATTAGGAGGGACAATGAGCAGTTCTTC
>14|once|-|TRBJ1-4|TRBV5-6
CASSLRGEMKKLFF
TGTGCCAGCAGCTTGCGCGGAGAAATGAAAAAACTGTTTTTT
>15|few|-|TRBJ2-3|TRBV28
CASSSCRDTGDTQYF
TGTGCCAGCAGTTCTTGCCGGGACACCGGAGATACGCAGTATTTT
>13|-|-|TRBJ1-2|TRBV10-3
CAISEELRGGYTF
TGTGCCATCAGTGAGGAGTTAAGGGGTGGCTACACCTTC
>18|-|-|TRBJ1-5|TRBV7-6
CASSLALGAPYSNQPQHF
TGTGCCAGCAGCTTAGCGCTGGGGGCCCCGTATAGCAATCAGCCCCAGCATTTT
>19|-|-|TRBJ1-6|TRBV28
CASSLWADHGPPGNSPLHF
TGTGCCAGCAGTTTATGGGCCGACCATGGGCCTCCAGGTAATTCACCCCTCCACTTT
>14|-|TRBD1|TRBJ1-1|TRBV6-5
CASSLVGQRPEAFF
TGTGCCAGCAGTTTGGTGGGACAGCGACCTGAAGCTTTCTTT
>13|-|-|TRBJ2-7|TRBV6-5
CASSPERGYEQYF
TGTGCCAGCAGTCCCGAAAGGGGTTACGAGCAGTACTTC
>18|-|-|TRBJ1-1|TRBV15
CATSRDLREGGEDTEAFF
TGTGCCACCAGCAGAGATCTGAGAGAGGGAGGGGAGGACACTGAAGCTTTCTTT
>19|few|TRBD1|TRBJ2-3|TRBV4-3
CASSQETTGQACSTDTQYF
TGCGCCAGCAGCCAAGAAACCACGGGACAGGCCTGTAGCACAGATACGCAGTATTTT
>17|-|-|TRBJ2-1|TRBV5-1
CASSFPLSRGSYNEQFF
TGCGCCAGCAGCTTCCCTCTGTCGCGGGGCTCCTACAATGAGCAGTTCTTC
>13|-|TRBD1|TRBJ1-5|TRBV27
CASRDRVHQPQHF
TGTGCCAGCAGGGACAGGGTTCATCAGCCCCAGCATTTT
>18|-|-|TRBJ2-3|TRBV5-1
CASSLELEPGSSTDTQYF
TGCGCCAGCAGCTTGGAACTAGAACCGGGATCTAGCACAGATACGCAGTATTTT
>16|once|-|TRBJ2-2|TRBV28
CASSPSLRRHTGELFF
TGTGCCAGCAGTCCTAGCTTGCGGAGACACACCGGGGAGCTGTTTTTT
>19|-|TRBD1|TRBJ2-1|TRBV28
CASSDTGTGAPPPYNEQFF
TGTGCCAGCAGTGACACCGGGACAGGGGCCCCTCCCCCCTACAATGAGCAGTTCTTC